These 11 T cell receptor beta chains originate from one sample sequenced in a study of graft-versus-host responses after intestinal transplantation. Antigens of these TCRs are unknown. Sequencing used immunoSEQ multiplex PCR; TCRdb keeps in-frame clones, though not all of them. The sample includes roughly 120,000 clones, 90% to 95% of them seen just once. The material sequenced was unstimulated CD8+ T cells sorted from spleen or lymph node cells, taken before transplant. The receptors stem from a human donor who was the organ donor for an intestinal transplant.

About this clone itself: Other DNA sequences within the sample encode an identical CDR3. The rearrangement uses TRBV14 and TRBJ2-7, with 7 bases identical to TRBD2. Germline CDR1 is SGHDN and CDR2 is FVKESK. This CDR3 region has 16 residues. The junction had 9 bases not matched to a gene; V was cut back by 3 bases and J by 1 base. CDR3 region: CASSQDLTSASYEQYF. The DNA for the CDR3 is TGTGCCAGCAGCCAGGATTTAACTAGCGCGTCCTACGAGCAGTACTTC.

CDR3 sequence: CASSSLAGSYEQYF. The CDR3 bases are TGTGCCAGCAGTTCCCTAGCGGGGTCCTACGAGCAGTACTTC. The J gene is TRBJ2-7, the V gene TRBV27, with 9 bases lining up with TRBD2. Per germline, CDR1 MNHEY and CDR2 SMNVEV (reference sequence). V lost 4 bases to trimming and J lost 1 base; unmatched junction nucleotides: 2. This CDR3 contains 14 residues.

The V call is TRBV28, the J call TRBJ1-5; D is undetermined. The length of the CDR3 is 12 residues. Germline V gene lookup returns CDR1 MDHEN and CDR2 SYDVKM. With 3 bases removed from V and 3 bases from J, the gap between germline ends came to 3 bases. As DNA, the CDR3 is TGTGCCAGCAGTTTCATCAATCAGCCCCAGCATTTT. It specifies CASSFINQPQHF.

The chain employs TRBV5-4 and TRBJ2-1; tentative D call: TRBD2 (5 bases). V was shortened by 2 bases and J by 3 bases, with 12 bases between the two germline ends. The CDR3 is 15 amino acids. From germline, CDR1 is SGHNT and CDR2 YYREEE (reference sequence). As DNA, the CDR3 is TGTGCCAGCAGCTTAGGAGCGGCGGTCTACAATGAGCAGTTCTTC. It specifies CASSLGAAVYNEQFF.

The V call is TRBV30, the J call TRBJ1-2; 11 bases line up with TRBD1. V gave up 2 bases and J gave up 6 bases; unmatched junction bases: 8. CDR3 length: 15 amino acids. CDR1 is GTSNPN and CDR2 is SVGIG in the germline V gene (reference sequence). For the CDR3, the DNA is TGTGCCTGGAGTTTTGGGACAGGGGGTGACCATGGCTACACCTTC. It specifies CAWSFGTGGDHGYTF.

This chain joins TRBV19 and TRBJ2-7; 8 nucleotides align to TRBD2. The CDR3 runs to 15 residues. From germline, CDR1 is LNHDA and CDR2 SQIVND (reference sequence). V lost 7 bases and J lost 2; bases outside the gene matches: 10. The CDR3 DNA reads TGTGCCAGTACCCCCGGGAGGGGTCGGACCTACGAGCAGTACTTC. This sequence encodes CASTPGRGRTYEQYF.

This clone was seen just once. The chain links TRBV2 to TRBJ1-3, with D perhaps TRBD1 (5 bases). Germline loops: CDR1 SNHLY, CDR2 FYNNEI. The CDR3 is 16 residues long. Trimming took 6 bases from V and 4 from J, leaving 19 bases between them. This CDR3 is CASRPDTHGAGNTIYF. The CDR3 DNA follows: TGTGCCAGCAGGCCCGACACACACGGGGCCGGAAACACCATATATTTT.

The chain couples TRBV7-6 to TRBJ2-3; D unresolved. The CDR3 extends over 15 amino acids. The germline V gene has CDR1 SGHVS and CDR2 FNYEAQ. V was cut by 1 base and J by 0 bases, with 8 bases left in between. CDR3 protein: CASSLDPRSTDTQYF. The CDR3 DNA is TGTGCCAGCAGCTTAGACCCCAGAAGCACAGATACGCAGTATTTT. Full variable domain (remainder filled in from reference TRBV7-6 and TRBJ2-3): GAGVSQSPRYKVTKRGQDVALRCDPISGHVSLYWYRQALGQGPEFLTYFNYEAQQDKSGLPNDRFSAERPEGSISTLTIQRTEQRDSAMYRCASSLDPRSTDTQYFGPGTRLTVL.

The V gene is TRBV5-6, the J gene TRBJ2-3; a weak D match, TRBD2 (6 bases). With 0 bases removed from V and 8 bases from J, the gap between germline ends came to 13 bases. Germline CDR1 is SGHDT and CDR2 is YYEEEE. The CDR3 spans 14 residues. The chain's CDR3 is CASSLGLEGGTQYF. The CDR3 DNA reads as TGTGCCAGCAGCTTGGGACTAGAAGGCGGTACGCAGTATTTT.

CDR3 DNA sequence: TGCGCCAGCATCAGGGGGCGGGAGACCCAGTACTTC. Amino acid sequence: CASIRGRETQYF. The genes are TRBV10-1 and TRBJ2-5; 8 bases align to TRBD1. Germline CDR1 reads WNHNN; CDR2 reads SYGVQD (reference sequence). Germline trimming cut 7 bases from V and 5 bases from J; bases unmatched to any gene: 3. The CDR3 contains 12 residues.

The chain joins TRBV6-1 to TRBJ2-2, with D unclear. CDR3 length: 12 residues. Trimming took off 3 bases at V and 8 bases at J, with 7 bases between the two ends. Germline V gene lookup returns CDR1 MNHNS and CDR2 SASEGT. This chain's CDR3 is CASSDWRGELFF. The CDR3 region has the DNA TGTGCCAGCAGTGACTGGAGAGGGGAGCTGTTTTTT.